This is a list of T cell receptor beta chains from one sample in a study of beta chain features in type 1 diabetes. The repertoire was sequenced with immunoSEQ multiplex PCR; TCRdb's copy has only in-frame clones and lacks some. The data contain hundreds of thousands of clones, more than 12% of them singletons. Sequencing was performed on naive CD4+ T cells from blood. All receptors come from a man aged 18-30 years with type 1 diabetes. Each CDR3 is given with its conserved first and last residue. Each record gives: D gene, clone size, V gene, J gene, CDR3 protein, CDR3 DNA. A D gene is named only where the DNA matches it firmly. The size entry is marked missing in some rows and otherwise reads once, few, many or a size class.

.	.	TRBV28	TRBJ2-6	CASSPPGSGANVLTF	TGTGCCAGCAGTCCCCCGGGGTCTGGGGCCAACGTCCTGACTTTC
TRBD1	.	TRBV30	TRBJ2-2	CAWRPGQGITGELFF	TGTGCCTGGAGACCGGGACAGGGTATTACCGGGGAGCTGTTTTTT
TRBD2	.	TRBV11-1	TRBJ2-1	CASSVRTSTSGGTRDEQFF	TGTGCCAGCAGCGTTCGGACCTCGACTAGCGGGGGTACTCGCGATGAGCAGTTCTTC
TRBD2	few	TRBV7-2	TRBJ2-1	CASSLMGGRVDEQFF	TGTGCCAGCAGCTTAATGGGCGGGAGGGTAGATGAGCAGTTCTTC
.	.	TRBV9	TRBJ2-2	CASSEGPGGRTGELFF	TGTGCCAGCAGCGAGGGACCGGGCGGTAGGACCGGGGAGCTGTTTTTT
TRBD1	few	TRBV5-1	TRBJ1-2	CASSLAPGGKGYTF	TGCGCCAGCAGCTTGGCCCCAGGGGGTAAGGGCTACACCTTC
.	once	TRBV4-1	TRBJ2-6	CASSQDPRGLSGANVLTF	TGCGCCAGCAGCCAAGATCCCCGGGGGCTTTCTGGGGCCAACGTCCTGACTTTC
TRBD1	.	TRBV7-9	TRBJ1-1	CASSPQGAEAFF	TGTGCCAGCAGCCCCCAGGGGGCTGAAGCTTTCTTT
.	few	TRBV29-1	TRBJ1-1	CSVVNTEAFF	TGCAGCGTTGTTAACACTGAAGCTTTCTTT
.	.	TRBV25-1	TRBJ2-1	CASSVMGWGNEQFF	TGTGCCAGCAGTGTAATGGGCTGGGGCAATGAGCAGTTCTTC
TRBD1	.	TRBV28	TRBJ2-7	CASSSGTGVANLLF	TGTGCCAGCAGTTCCGGGACAGGGGTTGCCAACCTTCTCTTC
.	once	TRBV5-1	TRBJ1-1	CASSRNKNTEAFF	TGCGCCAGCAGCCGGAACAAGAACACTGAAGCTTTCTTT
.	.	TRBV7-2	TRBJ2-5	CASSLPGQETQYF	TGTGCCAGCAGCTTACCGGGCCAAGAGACCCAGTACTTC
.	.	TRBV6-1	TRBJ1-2	CASREATNYGYTF	TGTGCCAGTCGGGAAGCCACTAACTATGGCTACACCTTC
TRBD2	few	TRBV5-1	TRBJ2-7	CASSRGTAGSEQYF	TGCGCCAGCTCACGGGGAACAGCGGGGAGCGAGCAGTACTTC
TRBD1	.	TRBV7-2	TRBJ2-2	CAPGQGSSGELFF	TGTGCCCCGGGACAGGGGTCATCCGGGGAGCTGTTTTTT
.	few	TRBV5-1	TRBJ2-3	CASSFAGKDTQYF	TGCGCCAGCAGCTTTGCGGGTAAAGATACGCAGTATTTT
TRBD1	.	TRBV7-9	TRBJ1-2	CASSLGATGDGYTF	TGTGCCAGCAGCTTAGGAGCAACAGGGGATGGCTACACCTTC